This T cell receptor beta chain comes out of a study of T cell responses to AZD1222 COVID-19 vaccine. Turning to the study itself: It was second doses at about 4 or about 12 weeks that were pooled. General study results and limits: Spike-specific TCR breadth and depth grew following two AZD1222 doses. Clonal diversity was possibly underestimated; the donors were predominantly white British and more often female.

The assay was immunoSEQ multiplex PCR, and TCRdb's table has in-frame clones only and misses some. The sample yields tens of thousands of clones, around 85% seen once. Concerning this clone: The antigen is not known.

The CDR3 runs to 16 residues. Germline lookup yields CDR1 SGHAT and CDR2 FQNNGV. Trimming took 3 bases from V and 5 from J; bases not matched to a gene: 10. This receptor was identified in an adult in good health. This material consisted of peripheral blood, taken on day 0 of AZD1222 vaccination. The rearrangement links TRBV11-2 to TRBJ2-5, with TRBD1 matching 9 bases. The CDR3 spells CASSFPFGQGTETQYF. CDR3 DNA: TGTGCCAGCAGCTTCCCGTTCGGACAGGGGACGGAGACCCAGTACTTC.